The clone carrying this TCR beta chain has only a few counts. No antigen is known for it. These data belong to a study of identical twins. Findings and caveats of the study: In monozygotic twins, models underestimated the sharing of out-of-frame TCR alpha. Within cord blood, abundant beta clonotypes carried fewer insertions, but memory repertoires showed no such trend.

TCRdb re-derived calls from the 5' RACE reads in MiXCR, one entry per CDR3 protein. The repertoire holds 220,000 or so distinct CDR3 sequences, with about 7% as singletons. The V and J ends lost 0 bases and 10 bases, in that order; junction bases with no gene match: 13. Germline V lookup: CDR1 SGHRS, CDR2 YFSETQ. CDR3 size: 16 residues. These same data were also listed under a study on yellow fever vaccine responses in identical twins.

This clonotype was sampled from a woman between 18 and 30 years old in good health. The chain combines TRBV5-1 with TRBJ2-5, with TRBD2 matching 9 bases. Sequencing used memory (CD45RO+) T cells sorted from blood. CDR3 DNA sequence: TGCGCCAGCAGCTTGGCCGTCGGGGCTAGCGGGAACGGCCAGTACTTC. Encoded protein: CASSLAVGASGNGQYF.